A selection of T cell receptor beta chains follows, all from one sample in a study of control samples from healthy donors and cancer patients. The table came from immunoSEQ multiplex PCR; TCRdb's copy has only in-frame clones and leaves some out. Of tens of thousands of clones detected, about 92% appear once; the ten largest clones hold around 1.7%. The specimen sequenced was PBMCs. Source of these receptors: a man aged 40-50 years with colorectal cancer. Each CDR3 is given with its conserved first and last residue. The order of the fields is clone size, V gene, D gene, J gene, CDR3 protein, CDR3 DNA. A D gene is named only where the DNA matches it firmly. Not every row has a clone size; where given, it reads once, few, many or a size class.

-	TRBV7-9	-	TRBJ2-2	CASSFQRVGAGELFF	TGTGCCAGCAGCTTCCAGAGGGTCGGAGCCGGGGAGCTGTTTTTT
few	TRBV6-1	-	TRBJ1-1	CASSEVFRQRAFF	TGTGCCAGCAGTGAAGTTTTTCGGCAACGGGCTTTCTTT
few	TRBV19	-	TRBJ1-6	CASSTGNRASPLHF	TGTGCCAGTAGCACAGGAAACCGGGCTTCACCCCTCCACTTT
-	TRBV19	-	TRBJ2-6	CASSLIGGSGANVLTF	TGTGCCAGTAGTCTAATTGGGGGCTCTGGGGCCAACGTCCTGACTTTC
-	TRBV6-2/TRBV6-3	-	TRBJ2-2	CASSYSPEGTGELFF	TGTGCCAGCAGTTACTCCCCGGAGGGCACCGGGGAGCTGTTTTTT
-	TRBV4-3	-	TRBJ2-5	CASSLDGAAGAPETQYF	TGCGCCAGCAGCCTTGATGGGGCGGCGGGGGCTCCTGAGACCCAGTACTTC
-	TRBV18	-	TRBJ2-6	CASSPRTSSGANVLTF	TGTGCCAGCTCACCTCGGACCAGCTCTGGGGCCAACGTCCTGACTTTC
-	TRBV19	-	TRBJ1-5	CASSIGGHTQHF	TGTGCCAGTAGTATAGGGGGGCATACCCAGCATTTT
-	TRBV30	-	TRBJ2-1	CAFRGPGGGGEQFF	TGTGCCTTCCGAGGCCCCGGCGGTGGGGGTGAGCAGTTCTTC
-	TRBV18	-	TRBJ2-5	CASSPPTRETQYF	TGTGCCAGCTCTCCGCCGACACGAGAGACCCAGTACTTC
once	TRBV9	TRBD2	TRBJ2-1	CASSANPGTTSEQFF	TGTGCCAGCAGCGCAAACCCCGGGACTACCAGTGAGCAGTTCTTC
-	TRBV2	TRBD1	TRBJ2-7	CASKMGDSPAYEQYF	TGTGCCAGCAAGATGGGGGACAGTCCCGCCTACGAGCAGTACTTC
-	TRBV27	-	TRBJ1-5	CASSFLGDQPQHF	TGTGCCAGCAGTTTTTTGGGGGATCAGCCCCAGCATTTT
once	TRBV5-1	-	TRBJ2-3	CASSLGTPDTQYF	TGCGCCAGCAGCTTGGGCACCCCCGATACGCAGTATTTT
-	TRBV6-4	TRBD1	TRBJ1-1	CASSDPDRGLLPETEAFF	TGTGCCAGCAGTGACCCGGACAGGGGGCTCCTCCCCGAAACTGAAGCTTTCTTT
-	TRBV21-1	-	TRBJ2-1	CASKHPPTSGVHNEQFF	TGTGCCAGCAAGCACCCTCCTACTAGCGGGGTCCACAATGAGCAGTTCTTC
-	TRBV4-2	-	TRBJ1-5	CASSQDGGRSQPQHF	TGTGCCAGCAGCCAAGATGGGGGTAGGAGTCAGCCCCAGCATTTT
-	TRBV10-1	-	TRBJ2-5	CASSLGGGRETQYF	TGCGCCAGCAGTCTTGGAGGGGGCAGGGAGACCCAGTACTTC
-	TRBV19	-	TRBJ2-3	CATRQASLGDTQYF	TGTGCCACGAGACAGGCCTCGCTGGGAGATACGCAGTATTTT
-	TRBV13	-	TRBJ1-3	CASSLAGVRNTIYF	TGTGCCAGCAGCTTAGCAGGGGTACGAAACACCATATATTTT
few	TRBV6-5	-	TRBJ1-2	CATAPRNSNYGYTF	TGTGCCACAGCCCCCAGGAATTCTAACTATGGCTACACCTTC